This paragraph reports one T cell receptor beta chain. The CDR3 is 15 residues long. The germline V gene has CDR1 MNHEY and CDR2 SVGEGT. After removal of 2 bases from V and 12 bases from J, the junction contained 10 bases not matched to a gene. The data are from a study of T cell repertoires in cytomegalovirus infection. Whole-study context: Public TCR beta signatures indicated both CMV infection and matching HLA type.

TCRdb processed the reads anew with MiXCR; each CDR3 protein has one entry. The sample holds some 680,000 distinct CDR3 sequences, roughly a third seen once. V usage is TRBV6-2 or TRBV6-3 and J usage is TRBJ2-1; the match to TRBD2 covers 10 bases. The receptor was isolated from a human donor in good health (CMV status not recorded). Some clones in this sample may be carry-over from other donors' samples. The specimen sequenced was PBMCs. CDR3 bases: TGTGCCAGCAGTTACGCAGGACAGACTAGCGGGCTGCAGTTCTTC. It codes for CASSYAGQTSGLQFF.